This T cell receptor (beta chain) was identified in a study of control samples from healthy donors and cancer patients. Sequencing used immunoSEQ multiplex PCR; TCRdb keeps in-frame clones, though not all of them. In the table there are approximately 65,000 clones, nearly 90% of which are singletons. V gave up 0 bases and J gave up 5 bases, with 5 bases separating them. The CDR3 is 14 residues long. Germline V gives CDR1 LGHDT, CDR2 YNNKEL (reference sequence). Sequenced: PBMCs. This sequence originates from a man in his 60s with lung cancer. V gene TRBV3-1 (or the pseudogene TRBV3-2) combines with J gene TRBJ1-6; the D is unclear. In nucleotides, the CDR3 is TGTGCCAGCAGCCAAGACACAGATAATTCACCCCTCCACTTT. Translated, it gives CASSQDTDNSPLHF.